The rows below give T cell receptor beta chains drawn from one sample of a study of vaccination effects on CD4 cells after COVID-19. These TCRs are of unknown antigen specificity. Measured with immunoSEQ multiplex PCR; TCRdb has only the in-frame clones, and not every one. In the table there are about 68,000 clones, under 90% of which are singletons. The material was CD4+ T cells from PBMCs cultured with SARS-CoV-2 spike peptides, obtained before COVID-19 vaccination. The origin of the receptors is a human donor who received a COVID-19 vaccine. Each CDR3 is given with its conserved first and last residue. The order of the fields is V gene, J gene, clone size, D gene, CDR3 DNA, CDR3 protein. D genes are given only for firm matches. Clone size is given for some rows only: seen once, a few or many times, or a class if the clone is expanded.

>TRBV5-1|TRBJ1-1|-|-
TGCGCCAGCCGAGCCGGTCTTGCGAACACTGAAGCTTTCTTT
CASRAGLANTEAFF
>TRBV5-8|TRBJ2-3|-|-
TGTGCCAGCATTGCGGTACCAGGGTCGATTACAGATACGCAGTATTTT
CASIAVPGSITDTQYF
>TRBV4-1|TRBJ1-2|-|-
TGCGCCAGCAGCCAACCCTGGGACACCTATGGCTACACCTTC
CASSQPWDTYGYTF
>TRBV10-3|TRBJ2-3|-|-
TGTGCCATCAGTGAATGGGCCTCGAGCACAGATACGCAGTATTTT
CAISEWASSTDTQYF
>TRBV7-2|TRBJ1-5|-|-
TGTGCCAGCAGCCTGGGCCCCAGCAATCAGCCCCAGCATTTT
CASSLGPSNQPQHF
>TRBV19|TRBJ1-1|-|-
TGTGCCAGTACCCGAGAAATGAACACTGAAGCTTTCTTT
CASTREMNTEAFF
>TRBV7-3|TRBJ2-3|-|TRBD2
TGTGCCAGCAGCTTAGGGGGACTAGCGGGTTACACAGATACGCAGTATTTT
CASSLGGLAGYTDTQYF
>TRBV7-3|TRBJ2-2|-|-
TGTGCCAGCAGCTTAACGGTAGCAGGGAACACCGGGGAGCTGTTTTTT
CASSLTVAGNTGELFF
>TRBV5-6|TRBJ1-5|-|TRBD1
TGTGCCAGCAGCTCGGGACAGCTGAATCAGCCCCAGCATTTT
CASSSGQLNQPQHF
>TRBV29-1|TRBJ2-5|-|-
TGCAGCGAGTCAACAGGAGCCTTAGAGACCCAGTACTTC
CSESTGALETQYF
>TRBV19|TRBJ1-5|few|-
TGTGCCAGTACACCCTATAGCAATCAGCCCCAGCATTTT
CASTPYSNQPQHF
>TRBV18|TRBJ2-1|once|TRBD2
TGTGCCAGCTCACCGTGGAGTAGCGGGGGGCAAGGTGAGCAGTTCTTC
CASSPWSSGGQGEQFF
>TRBV2|TRBJ2-2|-|-
TGTGCCAGCAGAGTAGAGCGGGCGAACACCGGGGAGCTGTTTTTT
CASRVERANTGELFF
>TRBV24-1|TRBJ2-1|-|-
TGTGCCACCAGTGATGGACTTAACAATGAGCAGTTCTTC
CATSDGLNNEQFF
>TRBV7-2|TRBJ2-1|-|TRBD1
TGTGCCAGCAGCTTAGATCAGGGGGCCTACAATGAGCAGTTCTTC
CASSLDQGAYNEQFF
>TRBV12-5|TRBJ1-6|-|-
TGTGCTAGTGGTTTGTCCGGGAATTCACCCCTCCACTTT
CASGLSGNSPLHF
>TRBV18|TRBJ1-1|-|-
TGTGCCAGCTCACCAAGGGACACCTATGAAGCTTTCTTT
CASSPRDTYEAFF
>TRBV4-1|TRBJ2-1|few|-
TGCGCCAGCAGCGAAAGGAGTTGGAATGAGCAGTTCTTC
CASSERSWNEQFF
>TRBV24-1|TRBJ2-1|-|TRBD2
TGTGCCACCAGTGATTTCGTAGCGGGGGGGCTGGGTGAGCAGTTCTTC
CATSDFVAGGLGEQFF
>TRBV7-9|TRBJ1-3|-|-
TGTGCCAAGGGGGATGGTGTGGAAGCTGGAAACACCATATATTTT
CAKGDGVEAGNTIYF
>TRBV7-8|TRBJ1-5|-|TRBD1
TGTGCCAGCAGCTTCTCATGGCAGGGGGGCTATCAGCCCCAGCATTTT
CASSFSWQGGYQPQHF
>TRBV3-1/TRBV3-2|TRBJ2-1|-|-
TGTGCCAGCAGCCAAGGACTAGACAATGAGCAGTTCTTC
CASSQGLDNEQFF
>TRBV7-9|TRBJ2-5|-|-
TGTGCCAGCAGCTTTTCGGAGACCCAGTACTTC
CASSFSETQYF
>TRBV7-2|TRBJ2-5|-|-
TGTGCCAGCAGCTCCGGGACCCACCGAACCGAGACCCAGTACTTC
CASSSGTHRTETQYF
>TRBV6-1|TRBJ2-3|-|-
TGTGCCAGCAGTGAATGGGGGTGGGGTTCAGATACGCAGTATTTT
CASSEWGWGSDTQYF
>TRBV2|TRBJ2-5|few|TRBD2
TGTGCCAGCAGTCCTTTAGCGGGGGCGGGGGAGACCCAGTACTTC
CASSPLAGAGETQYF
>TRBV11-3|TRBJ2-1|-|TRBD1
TGTGCCAGCAGCTTAGAGACAGGGCTGTCGGAGCAGTTCTTC
CASSLETGLSEQFF
>TRBV6-5|TRBJ1-3|-|TRBD1
TGTGCCAGCGGGGCACAGGGGATAAACACCATATATTTT
CASGAQGINTIYF